The 3 T cell receptor beta chains below were found in one sample sequenced in a study of beta chain features in type 1 diabetes. Their antigens are not known. What was sequenced were expressed TCRB transcripts, since all of the isolated RNA had been reverse transcribed. Sequencing was performed with immunoSEQ multiplex PCR; in TCRdb, only in-frame clones are kept and a portion is missing. The sample yields over 600,000 clones, roughly an eighth seen once. Study conclusions and caveats: Within each of all four CD4+ subsets, Type 1 diabetes patients had TCRB CDR3s that were moderately but significantly shorter.

The sequenced sample was naive CD4+ T cells from blood. The source is a man aged 25 to 40 with type 1 diabetes.

The rearrangement joins TRBV9 to TRBJ2-3, with D possibly matching TRBD2 (6 bases). Germline V gene sequence: CDR1 SGDLS, CDR2 YYNGEE. CDR3 size: 16 residues. V dropped 4 bases and J dropped 1 base, with 16 bases sitting between them. The CDR3 coding sequence is TGTGCCAGCAGCACGCGGACTACCCCGCGCACAGATACGCAGTATTTT. Its translation is CASSTRTTPRTDTQYF.

V is TRBV10-3 and J is TRBJ1-2, with 8 positions matching TRBD1. The CDR3 runs 15 residues. The V segment lost 3 bases and the J segment 3 bases; nucleotides outside the gene matches: 6. Germline lookup yields CDR1 ENHRY and CDR2 SYGVKD. CDR3 in amino acids: CAISDAGGADYGYTF. The DNA for the CDR3 is TGTGCCATCAGTGATGCAGGGGGCGCGGACTATGGCTACACCTTC.

CDR3 region: CASSQGGYSSYNEQFF. CDR3 bases: TGTGCCAGCAGCCAAGGGGGGTACAGCTCCTACAATGAGCAGTTCTTC. The V gene is TRBV4-2, the J gene TRBJ2-1; D possibly matches TRBD1 or TRBD2 (5 bases each). The CDR3 sequence is 16 residues long. Germline V CDR1 and CDR2: LGHNA, YNFKEQ. V was shortened by 1 base and J by 0 bases, with 10 bases between the two germline ends.